The 4 T cell receptor beta chains given below trace back to one sample, sequenced in a study of T cells in Graves' hyperthyroidism and ophthalmopathy. RNA transcripts gave rise to amplified TCR beta CDR3 regions. HTBI primers were used for first-round RT-PCR of the TCR CDR3. TCRdb reprocessed the multiplex PCR reads via MiXCR and lists one record per CDR3 protein. Of over 700,000 distinct CDR3 sequences listed, roughly a sixth are singletons. The sequencing sample was made of blood. These receptor sequences come from a woman aged 45 to 65 with Graves' hyperthyroidism that later progressed to Graves' ophthalmopathy.

This clonotype was observed at least ten times. The chain joins TRBV11-2 to TRBJ2-3; unclear D gene. CDR1 SGHAT and CDR2 FQNNGV come from the germline V gene. There are 12 residues in the CDR3. Trimming took off 2 bases at V and 10 bases at J, with 10 bases between the two ends. The CDR3 region is CASSLNPPSQYF. The CDR3 DNA follows: TGTGCCAGCAGCTTAAACCCCCCTTCGCAGTATTTT.

Only a few counts were recorded for this clonotype. The rearrangement links TRBV9 to TRBJ1-1; 7 bases agree with TRBD1. Germline CDR1 reads SGDLS; CDR2 reads YYNGEE. V lost 3 bases to trimming and J lost 4 bases; unmatched junction nucleotides: 15. There are 17 residues in the CDR3. Here the CDR3 reads CASSDPLLQGVVTEAFF. In nucleotides, the CDR3 is TGTGCCAGCAGCGATCCCCTCCTGCAGGGGGTTGTCACTGAAGCTTTCTTT.

The chain carries TRBV5-5 and TRBJ2-2; TRBD1 matches 7 bases. With 0 bases clipped from V and 9 bases from J, the junction kept 11 bases outside the gene matches. The CDR3 runs 16 residues. Germline V CDR1 and CDR2: SGHKS, YYEKEE (reference sequence). CDR3 bases: TGTGCCAGCAGCTTGGCCGGGGACAGTGTTCTCAGGGAGCTGTTTTTT. This codes for CASSLAGDSVLRELFF.

This clonotype was counted only a few times. V gene TRBV9 combines with J gene TRBJ2-7; 7 positions agree with TRBD1. The CDR3 sequence is 14 residues long. Germline V gene data show CDR1 as SGDLS and CDR2 as YYNGEE. Trimming removed 3 bases from V and 0 bases from J; junction bases left unmatched: 3. Written as DNA, the CDR3 is TGTGCCAGCAGCGGCGGACAGGTCTCCTACGAGCAGTACTTC. It codes for CASSGGQVSYEQYF. The full variable domain, with the rest looked up from reference TRBV9 and TRBJ2-7, is DSGVTQTPKHLITATGQRVTLRCSPRSGDLSVYWYQQSLDQGLQFLIQYYNGEERAKGNILERFSAQQFPDLHSELNLSSLELGDSALYFCASSGGQVSYEQYFGPGTRLTVT.